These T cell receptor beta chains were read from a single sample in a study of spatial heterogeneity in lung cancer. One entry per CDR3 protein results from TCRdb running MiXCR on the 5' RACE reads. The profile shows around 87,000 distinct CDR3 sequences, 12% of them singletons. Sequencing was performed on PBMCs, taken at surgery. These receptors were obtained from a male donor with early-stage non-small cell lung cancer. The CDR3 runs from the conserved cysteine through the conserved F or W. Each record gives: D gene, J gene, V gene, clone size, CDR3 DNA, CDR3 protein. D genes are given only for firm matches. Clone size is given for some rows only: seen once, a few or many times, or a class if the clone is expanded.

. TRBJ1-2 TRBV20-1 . TGCAGTGCTAGTACGGTGCTAGATGGCTACACCTTC CSASTVLDGYTF
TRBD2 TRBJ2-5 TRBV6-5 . TGTGCCAGCAGTTACTCCAGTAGCGGGGGTGTACAAGAGACCCAGTACTTC CASSYSSSGGVQETQYF
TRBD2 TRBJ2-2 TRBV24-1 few TGTGCCACCAGTAGGACTAGCGCCGACGCCGGGGAGCTGTTTTTT CATSRTSADAGELFF
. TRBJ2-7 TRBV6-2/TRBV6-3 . TGTGCCAGCAGTCAGGATGGTTACGGGACATACTTC CASSQDGYGTYF
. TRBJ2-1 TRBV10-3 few TGTGCCATCAGTGAGATAGCTAGGTCCTACAATGAGCAGTTCTTC CAISEIARSYNEQFF
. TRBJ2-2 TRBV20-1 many TGCAGTAGCGGTAGCGGCCTAAACACCGGGGAGCTGTTTTTT CSSGSGLNTGELFF
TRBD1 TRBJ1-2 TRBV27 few TGTGCCAGCAGTTTTCAATCCCGGGACAGGGTTTATGGCTACACCTTC CASSFQSRDRVYGYTF
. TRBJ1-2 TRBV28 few TGTGCCAGCAGTTTAGGGGCGGGACGAGTATATGGCTACACCTTC CASSLGAGRVYGYTF
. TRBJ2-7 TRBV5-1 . TGCGCCAGCAGCACCGCAGGGAGTAGGGCCTACGAGCAGTACTTC CASSTAGSRAYEQYF
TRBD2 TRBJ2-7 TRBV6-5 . TGTGTCAGCAGTTACTCGAGCGGGGAAGCCTACGAGCAGTACTTC CVSSYSSGEAYEQYF